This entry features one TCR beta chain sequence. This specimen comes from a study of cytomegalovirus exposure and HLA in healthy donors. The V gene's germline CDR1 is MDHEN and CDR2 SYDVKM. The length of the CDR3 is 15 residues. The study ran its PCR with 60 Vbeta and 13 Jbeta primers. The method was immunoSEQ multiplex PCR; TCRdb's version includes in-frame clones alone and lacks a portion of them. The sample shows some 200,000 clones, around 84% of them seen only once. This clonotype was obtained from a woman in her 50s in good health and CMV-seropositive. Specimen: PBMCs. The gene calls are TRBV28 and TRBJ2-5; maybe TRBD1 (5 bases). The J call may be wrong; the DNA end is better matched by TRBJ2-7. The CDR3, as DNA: TGTGCCAGCAGTCTCAGGCAGGGCAGCTCCTACGAGCAGTACTTC. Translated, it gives CASSLRQGSSYEQYF.